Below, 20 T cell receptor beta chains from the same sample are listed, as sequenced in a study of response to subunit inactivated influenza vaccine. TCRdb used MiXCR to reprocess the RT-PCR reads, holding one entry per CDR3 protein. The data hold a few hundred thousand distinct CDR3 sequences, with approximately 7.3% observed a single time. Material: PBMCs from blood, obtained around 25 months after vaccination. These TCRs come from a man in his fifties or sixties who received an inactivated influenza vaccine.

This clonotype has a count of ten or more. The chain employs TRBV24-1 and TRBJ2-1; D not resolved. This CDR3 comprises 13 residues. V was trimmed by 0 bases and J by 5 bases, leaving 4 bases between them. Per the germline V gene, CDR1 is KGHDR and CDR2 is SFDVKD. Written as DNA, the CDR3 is TGTGCCACCAGTGATTTGTGGAACAATGAGCAGTTCTTC. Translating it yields CATSDLWNNEQFF.

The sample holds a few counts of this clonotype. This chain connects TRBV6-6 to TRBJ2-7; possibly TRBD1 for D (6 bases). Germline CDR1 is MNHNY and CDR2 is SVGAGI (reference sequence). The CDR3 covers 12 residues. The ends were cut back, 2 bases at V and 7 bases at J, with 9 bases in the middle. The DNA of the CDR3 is TGTGCCAGCAGTTACCAGGGGCGGGAGCAGTACTTC. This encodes CASSYQGREQYF.

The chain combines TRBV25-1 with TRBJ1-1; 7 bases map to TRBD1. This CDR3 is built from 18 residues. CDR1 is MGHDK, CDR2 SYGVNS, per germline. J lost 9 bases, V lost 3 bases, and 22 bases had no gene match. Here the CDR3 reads CASSDSSPRQGIGDKAFF. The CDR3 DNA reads TGTGCCAGCAGTGATAGTTCTCCCAGACAGGGCATTGGGGATAAAGCTTTCTTT.

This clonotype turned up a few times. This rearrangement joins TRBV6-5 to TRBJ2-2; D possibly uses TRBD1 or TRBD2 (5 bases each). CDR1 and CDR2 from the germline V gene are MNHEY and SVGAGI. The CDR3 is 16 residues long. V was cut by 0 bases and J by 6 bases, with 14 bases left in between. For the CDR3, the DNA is TGTGCCAGCAGTTACTCGAGGGTAGGGGCTGCCGGGGAGCTGTTTTTT. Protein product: CASSYSRVGAAGELFF.

CDR3 region: CSARAPGDGYTF. CDR3 nucleotide sequence: TGCAGTGCTAGAGCCCCCGGGGATGGCTACACCTTC. The chain uses TRBV20-1 and TRBJ1-2; D call uncertain. From germline, CDR1 is DFQATT and CDR2 SNEGSKA (reference sequence). This CDR3 is built from 12 residues. Trimming took off 1 base at V and 6 bases at J, with 9 bases between the two ends.

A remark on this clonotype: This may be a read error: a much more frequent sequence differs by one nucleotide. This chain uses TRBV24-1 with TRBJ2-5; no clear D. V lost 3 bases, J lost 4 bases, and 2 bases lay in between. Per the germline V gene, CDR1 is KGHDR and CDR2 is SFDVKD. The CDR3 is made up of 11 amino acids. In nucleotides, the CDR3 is TGTGCCACCAGTGATGGAGAGACCCAGTACTTC. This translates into CATSDGETQYF.

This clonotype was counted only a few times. CDR3 DNA: TGTGCCAGCAGTTTCGGACAGGCCCGGGGTACTGAAGCTTTCTTT. This translates into CASSFGQARGTEAFF. V gene TRBV6-5 combines with J gene TRBJ1-1, with 7 bases fitting TRBD1. Germline loops: CDR1 MNHEY, CDR2 SVGAGI. The CDR3 loop spans 15 amino acids. After removal of 4 bases from V and 5 bases from J, the junction contained 10 bases not matched to a gene.

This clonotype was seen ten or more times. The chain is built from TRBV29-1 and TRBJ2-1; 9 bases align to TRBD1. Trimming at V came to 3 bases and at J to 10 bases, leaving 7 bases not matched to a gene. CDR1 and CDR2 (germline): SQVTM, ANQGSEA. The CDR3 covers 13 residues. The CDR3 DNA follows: TGCAGCGTTGAGACCAACAGGGGGCGGGAGCAGTTCTTC. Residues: CSVETNRGREQFF.

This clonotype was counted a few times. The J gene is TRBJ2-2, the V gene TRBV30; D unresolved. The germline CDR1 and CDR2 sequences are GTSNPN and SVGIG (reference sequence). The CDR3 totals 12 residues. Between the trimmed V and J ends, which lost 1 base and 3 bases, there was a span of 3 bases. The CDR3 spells CAWSDHTGELFF. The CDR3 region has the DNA TGTGCCTGGAGTGATCACACCGGGGAGCTGTTTTTT.

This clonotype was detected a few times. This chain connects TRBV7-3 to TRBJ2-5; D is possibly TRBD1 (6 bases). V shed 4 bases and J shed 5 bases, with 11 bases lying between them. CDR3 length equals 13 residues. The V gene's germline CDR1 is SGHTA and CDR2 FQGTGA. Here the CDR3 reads CASSWTASETQYF. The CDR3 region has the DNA TGTGCCAGCAGCTGGACAGCGTCGGAGACCCAGTACTTC.

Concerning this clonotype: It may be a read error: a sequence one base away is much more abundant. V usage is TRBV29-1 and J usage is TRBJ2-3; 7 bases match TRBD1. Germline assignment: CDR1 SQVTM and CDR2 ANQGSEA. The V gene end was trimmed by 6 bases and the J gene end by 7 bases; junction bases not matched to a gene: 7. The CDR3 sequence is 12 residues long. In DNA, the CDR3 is TGCAGCGTAGGACAGGACAAGAATACGCAGTATTTT. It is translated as CSVGQDKNTQYF.

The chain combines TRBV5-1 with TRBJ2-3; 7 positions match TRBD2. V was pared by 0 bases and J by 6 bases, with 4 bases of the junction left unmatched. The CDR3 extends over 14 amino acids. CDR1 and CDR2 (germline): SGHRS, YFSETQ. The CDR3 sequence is CASSLESGTDTQYF. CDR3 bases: TGCGCCAGCAGCTTGGAAAGCGGGACGGATACGCAGTATTTT. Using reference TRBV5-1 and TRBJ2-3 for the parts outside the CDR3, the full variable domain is KAGVTQTPRYLIKTRGQQVTLSCSPISGHRSVSWYQQTPGQGLQFLFEYFSETQRNKGNFPGRFSGRQFSNSRSEMNVSTLELGDSALYLCASSLESGTDTQYFGPGTRLTVL.

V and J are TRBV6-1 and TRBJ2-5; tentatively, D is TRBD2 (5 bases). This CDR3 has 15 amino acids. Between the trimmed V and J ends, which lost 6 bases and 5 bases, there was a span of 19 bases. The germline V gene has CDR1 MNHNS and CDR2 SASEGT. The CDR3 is CASRSSGSGRETQYF. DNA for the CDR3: TGTGCCAGCAGATCTAGTGGGAGTGGTCGGGAGACCCAGTACTTC.

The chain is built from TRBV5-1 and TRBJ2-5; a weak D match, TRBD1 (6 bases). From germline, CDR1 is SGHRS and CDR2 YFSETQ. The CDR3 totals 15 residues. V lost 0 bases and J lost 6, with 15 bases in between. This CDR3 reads CASSLGQALEKTQYF. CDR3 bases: TGCGCCAGCAGCTTGGGACAGGCTTTGGAAAAGACCCAGTACTTC.

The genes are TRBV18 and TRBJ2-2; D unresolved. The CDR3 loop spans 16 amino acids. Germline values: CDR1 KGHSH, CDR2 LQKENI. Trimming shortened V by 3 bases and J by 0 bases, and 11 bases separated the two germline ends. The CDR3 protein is CASSPYSPANTGELFF. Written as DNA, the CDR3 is TGTGCCAGCTCACCGTACAGCCCCGCGAACACCGGGGAGCTGTTTTTT.

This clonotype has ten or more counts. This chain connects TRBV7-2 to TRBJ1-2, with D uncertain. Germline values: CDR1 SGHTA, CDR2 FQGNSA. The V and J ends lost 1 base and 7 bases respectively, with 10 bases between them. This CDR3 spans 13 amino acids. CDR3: CASSLGQEAGYTF. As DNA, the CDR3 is TGTGCCAGCAGCTTAGGGCAGGAGGCTGGCTACACCTTC. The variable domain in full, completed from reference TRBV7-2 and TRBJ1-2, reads GAGVSQSPSNKVTEKGKDVELRCDPISGHTALYWYRQSLGQGLEFLIYFQGNSAPDKSGLPSDRFSAERTGGSVSTLTIQRTQQEDSAVYLCASSLGQEAGYTFGSGTRLTVV.

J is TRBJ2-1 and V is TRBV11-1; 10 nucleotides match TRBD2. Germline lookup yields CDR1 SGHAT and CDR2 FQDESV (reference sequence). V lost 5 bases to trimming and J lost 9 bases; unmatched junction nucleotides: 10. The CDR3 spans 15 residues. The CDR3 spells CASSPSGRALGEQFF. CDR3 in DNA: TGTGCCAGCAGCCCCAGCGGGAGGGCCCTAGGTGAGCAGTTCTTC.

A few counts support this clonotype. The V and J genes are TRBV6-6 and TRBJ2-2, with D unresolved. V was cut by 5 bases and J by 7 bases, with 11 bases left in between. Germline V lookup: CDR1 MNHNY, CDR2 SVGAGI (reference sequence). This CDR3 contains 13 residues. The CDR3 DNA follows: TGTGCCAGCAGTCAAGGGCGCAACGGGGAGCTGTTTTTT. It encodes CASSQGRNGELFF.

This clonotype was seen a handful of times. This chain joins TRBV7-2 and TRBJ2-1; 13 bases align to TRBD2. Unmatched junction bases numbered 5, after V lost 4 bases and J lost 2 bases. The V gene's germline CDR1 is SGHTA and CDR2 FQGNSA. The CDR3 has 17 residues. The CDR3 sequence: CASSSKTSGGAYNEQFF. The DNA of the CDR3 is TGTGCCAGCAGCTCTAAAACTAGCGGGGGGGCCTACAATGAGCAGTTCTTC.

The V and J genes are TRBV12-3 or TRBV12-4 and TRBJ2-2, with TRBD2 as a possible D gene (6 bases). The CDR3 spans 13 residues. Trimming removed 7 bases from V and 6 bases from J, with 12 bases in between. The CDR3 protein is CASTLTGAGELFF. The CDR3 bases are TGTGCCAGCACATTGACGGGGGCCGGGGAGCTGTTTTTT.